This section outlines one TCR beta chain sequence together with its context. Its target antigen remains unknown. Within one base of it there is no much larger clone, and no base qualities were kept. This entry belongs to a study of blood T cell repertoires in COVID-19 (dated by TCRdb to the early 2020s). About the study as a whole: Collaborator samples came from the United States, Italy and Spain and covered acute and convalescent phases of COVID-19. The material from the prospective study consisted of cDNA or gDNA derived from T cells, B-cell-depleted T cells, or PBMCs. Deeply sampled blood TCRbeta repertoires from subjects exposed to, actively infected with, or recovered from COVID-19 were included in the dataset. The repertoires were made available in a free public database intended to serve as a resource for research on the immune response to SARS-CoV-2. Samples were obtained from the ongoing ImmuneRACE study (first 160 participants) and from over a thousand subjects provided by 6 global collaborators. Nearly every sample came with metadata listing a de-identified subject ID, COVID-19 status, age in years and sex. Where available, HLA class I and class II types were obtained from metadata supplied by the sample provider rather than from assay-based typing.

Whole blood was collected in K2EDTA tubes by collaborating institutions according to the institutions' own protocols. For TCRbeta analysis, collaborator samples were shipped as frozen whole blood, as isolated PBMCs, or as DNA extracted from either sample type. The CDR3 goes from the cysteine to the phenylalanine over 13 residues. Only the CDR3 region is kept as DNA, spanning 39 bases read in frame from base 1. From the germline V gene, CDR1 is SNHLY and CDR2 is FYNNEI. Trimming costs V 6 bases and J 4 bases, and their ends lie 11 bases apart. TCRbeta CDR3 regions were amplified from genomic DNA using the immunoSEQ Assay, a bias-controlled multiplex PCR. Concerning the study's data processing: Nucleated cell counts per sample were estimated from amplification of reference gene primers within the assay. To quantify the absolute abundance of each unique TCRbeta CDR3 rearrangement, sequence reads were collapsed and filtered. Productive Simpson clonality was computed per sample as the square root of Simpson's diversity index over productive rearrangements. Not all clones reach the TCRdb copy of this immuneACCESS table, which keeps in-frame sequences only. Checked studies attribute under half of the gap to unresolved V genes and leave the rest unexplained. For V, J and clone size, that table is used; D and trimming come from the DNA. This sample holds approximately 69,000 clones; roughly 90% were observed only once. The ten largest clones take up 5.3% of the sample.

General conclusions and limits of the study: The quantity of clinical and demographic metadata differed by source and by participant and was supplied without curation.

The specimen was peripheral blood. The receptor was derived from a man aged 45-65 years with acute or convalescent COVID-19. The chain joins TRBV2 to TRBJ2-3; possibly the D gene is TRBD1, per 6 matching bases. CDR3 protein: CASREGVADTQYF. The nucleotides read TGTGCCAGCAGAGAGGGGGTTGCAGATACGCAGTATTTT.